The TCR beta chain under discussion was sequenced for a study of blood T cell repertoires in COVID-19. Authors' processing steps: How many nucleated cells were present was estimated from reference gene primer amplification. Sequenced by immunoSEQ multiplex PCR; TCRdb stores in-frame clones only, minus some. V and J calls and clone size are copied from that table; D and trimming were computed from the DNA. The sample has 300,000 to 450,000 clones; around 87% are singletons. With 10 bases removed from V and 0 bases from J, the gap between germline ends came to 10 bases. Germline assignment: CDR1 ENHRY and CDR2 SYGVKD. CDR3 length: 13 amino acids. Enrolment of Seattle patients took place during active infection, and they were followed longitudinally.

The receptor was derived from a woman between 25 and 40 years old with COVID-19, enrolled during active disease. The sample taken for sequencing was peripheral blood. This chain connects TRBV10-3 to TRBJ1-5; D is perhaps TRBD1 (5 bases). The CDR3 DNA sequence: TGTGCCACCAAAGGGGATAGCAATCAGCCCCAGCATTTT. Its protein is CATKGDSNQPQHF.